A selection of T cell receptor beta chains follows, all from one sample in a study of response to subunit inactivated influenza vaccine. TCRdb analysed the RT-PCR reads with MiXCR anew, one entry per CDR3 protein. The data show hundreds of thousands of distinct CDR3 sequences, around 13% seen once. The material was PBMCs from blood, obtained more than 35 days after vaccination. Receptor source: a man aged 50 to 59 who received an inactivated influenza vaccine. The CDR3 runs from the conserved cysteine through the conserved F or W. A D gene is named only where the DNA matches it firmly. Clone size is shown for a subset of rows, as once, few, many or a class of expanded clone.

>few|.|TRBV6-5|TRBJ2-1
CASSYRPGAGDYNEQFF
TGTGCCAGCAGTTACCGCCCGGGGGCGGGAGATTACAATGAGCAGTTCTTC
>.|.|TRBV5-1|TRBJ2-3
CASSRADPTDTQYF
TGCGCCAGCAGCCGGGCGGACCCCACAGATACGCAGTATTTT
>.|.|TRBV15|TRBJ2-5
CATSRGDPWETQYF
TGTGCCACCAGCAGAGGGGACCCATGGGAGACCCAGTACTTC
>.|.|TRBV14|TRBJ2-3
CASSWTVGAQYF
TGTGCCAGCAGCTGGACCGTCGGGGCGCAGTATTTT
>few|TRBD2|TRBV29-1|TRBJ2-3
CSYTGLAGFADTQYF
TGCAGCTACACGGGACTAGCGGGATTCGCAGATACGCAGTATTTT
>.|.|TRBV15|TRBJ1-5
CATSRVSGANPQHF
TGTGCCACCAGCAGAGTTTCGGGGGCAAATCCCCAGCATTTT
>.|TRBD2|TRBV11-3|TRBJ2-3
CASSPGGQGTDTQYF
TGTGCCAGCAGCCCGGGGGGGCAGGGGACAGATACGCAGTATTTT
>.|TRBD2|TRBV20-1|TRBJ2-1
CSARDPGGLRYNEQFF
TGCAGTGCTAGAGATCCCGGGGGACTAAGATACAATGAGCAGTTCTTC
>.|.|TRBV5-1|TRBJ1-1
CASSLVGTTEAFF
TGCGCCAGCAGCTTGGTCGGGACTACTGAAGCTTTCTTT
>.|.|TRBV2|TRBJ2-1
CASKGGGFYEQFF
TGTGCCAGCAAGGGGGGGGGGTTTTATGAGCAGTTCTTC
>.|.|TRBV27|TRBJ2-5
CASSLTGRDQETQYF
TGTGCCAGCAGTTTAACAGGGAGGGACCAAGAGACCCAGTACTTC
>many|.|TRBV5-1|TRBJ2-2
CASSLGGMQTGELFF
TGCGCCAGCAGCTTGGGCGGGATGCAGACCGGGGAGCTGTTTTTT
>few|.|TRBV20-1|TRBJ2-5
CSARDTPGAGETQYF
TGCAGTGCTAGAGATACCCCGGGGGCTGGAGAGACCCAGTACTTC
>many|TRBD2|TRBV5-1|TRBJ2-7
CASSPGLAGITEQYF
TGCGCCAGCAGCCCGGGACTAGCGGGAATCACCGAGCAGTACTTC
>few|.|TRBV30|TRBJ2-4
CAWHGAAKNIQYF
TGTGCCTGGCATGGGGCCGCCAAAAACATTCAGTACTTC
>few|.|TRBV3-1|TRBJ2-4
CASSQDSSLIAKNIQYF
TGTGCCAGCAGCCAAGATAGCAGCCTCATAGCCAAAAACATTCAGTACTTC
>.|.|TRBV6-1|TRBJ1-2
CASNPGRIYGYTF
TGTGCCAGCAACCCTGGACGGATCTATGGCTACACCTTC
>.|TRBD2|TRBV6-5|TRBJ2-5
CASSYGLAGGLETQYF
TGTGCCAGCAGTTACGGACTAGCGGGGGGTCTGGAGACCCAGTACTTC
>many|TRBD1|TRBV5-6|TRBJ2-5
CASSFGTGIQETQYF
TGTGCCAGCAGCTTTGGGACAGGGATCCAAGAGACCCAGTACTTC
>.|TRBD1|TRBV12-3/TRBV12-4|TRBJ2-7
CASGQVNSYEQYF
TGTGCCAGCGGACAGGTTAACTCCTACGAGCAGTACTTC